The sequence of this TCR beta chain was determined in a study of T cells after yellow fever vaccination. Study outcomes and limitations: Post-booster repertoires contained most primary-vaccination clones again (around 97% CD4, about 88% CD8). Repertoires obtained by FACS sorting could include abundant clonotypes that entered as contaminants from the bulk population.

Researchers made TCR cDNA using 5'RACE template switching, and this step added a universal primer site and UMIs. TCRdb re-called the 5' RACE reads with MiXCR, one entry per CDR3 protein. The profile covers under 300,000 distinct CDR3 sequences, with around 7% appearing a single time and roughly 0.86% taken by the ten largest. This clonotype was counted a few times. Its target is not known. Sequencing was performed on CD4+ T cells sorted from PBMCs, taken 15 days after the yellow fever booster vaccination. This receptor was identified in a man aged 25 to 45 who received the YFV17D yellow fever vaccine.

CDR3 coding DNA: TGCGCCAGCAGCCAAGAAGAAGGCTACGAGCAGTACTTC. This sequence encodes CASSQEEGYEQYF. V and J are TRBV4-3 and TRBJ2-7; no reliable D call. The germline V gene encodes CDR1 LGHNA and CDR2 YSLEER. The CDR3 extends over 13 amino acids. V was shortened by 0 bases and J by 3 bases, with 6 bases between the two germline ends.